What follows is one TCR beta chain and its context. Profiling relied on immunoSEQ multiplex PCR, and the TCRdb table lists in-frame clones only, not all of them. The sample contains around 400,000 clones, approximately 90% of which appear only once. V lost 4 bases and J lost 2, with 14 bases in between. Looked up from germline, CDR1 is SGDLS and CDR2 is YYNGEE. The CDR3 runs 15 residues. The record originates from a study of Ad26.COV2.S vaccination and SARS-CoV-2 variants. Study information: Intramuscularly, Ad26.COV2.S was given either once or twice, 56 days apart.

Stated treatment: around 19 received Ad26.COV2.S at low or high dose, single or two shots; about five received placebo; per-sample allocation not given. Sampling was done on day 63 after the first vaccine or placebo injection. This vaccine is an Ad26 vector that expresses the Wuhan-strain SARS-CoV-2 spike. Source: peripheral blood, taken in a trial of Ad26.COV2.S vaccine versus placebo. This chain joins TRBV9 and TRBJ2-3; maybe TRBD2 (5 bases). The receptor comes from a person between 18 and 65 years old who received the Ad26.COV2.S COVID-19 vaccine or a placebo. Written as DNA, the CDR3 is TGTGCCAGCAGCACCGGACTGACTAACACAGATACGCAGTATTTT. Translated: CASSTGLTNTDTQYF.